This T cell receptor (beta chain) was retrieved from a study of naive CD8 T cells in extremely preterm neonates. Study results and caveats: Relative to older groups, preterm infants had shorter, less trimmed CDR3s with fewer N additions. Preterm neonates had significantly lower iChao1 richness than other age groups. Limitations included small sample size and variable preterm productive templates. Shared CDR3 nucleotide sequences: preterm roughly 2.7%, term approximately 0.4%, children 0.025% to 0.035%, adults 0.01%.

This CDR3 has 12 amino acids. The V end was cut by 0 bases, the J end by 2 bases, with 2 bases between. CDR1 and CDR2 from the germline V gene are LGHNA and YNFKEQ. On this clone itself: The antigen is not known.

Without labor or membrane rupture, elective cesareans at about 35-43 weeks supplied term cord blood. Data came from immunoSEQ multiplex PCR; TCRdb stores just in-frame clones and leaves some out. Among 7,300 or so clones listed, roughly 90% were seen once. Material: naive CD8+ T cells from cord blood. The gene calls are TRBV4-2 and TRBJ2-7; D call uncertain. The clonotype was recovered from a newborn in good health. Here the CDR3 reads CASSQDTYEQYF. As DNA, the CDR3 is TGTGCCAGCAGCCAAGACACCTACGAGCAGTACTTC.